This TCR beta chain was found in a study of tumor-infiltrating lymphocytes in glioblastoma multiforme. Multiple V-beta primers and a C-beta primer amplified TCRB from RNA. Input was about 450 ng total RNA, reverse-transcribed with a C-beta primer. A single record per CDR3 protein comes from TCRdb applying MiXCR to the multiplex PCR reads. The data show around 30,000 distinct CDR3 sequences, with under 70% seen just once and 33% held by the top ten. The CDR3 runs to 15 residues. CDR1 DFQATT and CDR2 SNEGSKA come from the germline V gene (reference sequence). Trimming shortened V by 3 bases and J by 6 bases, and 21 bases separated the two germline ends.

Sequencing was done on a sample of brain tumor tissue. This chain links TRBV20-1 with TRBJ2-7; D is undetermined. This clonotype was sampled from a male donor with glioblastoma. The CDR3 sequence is CSASSSSIAAVEQYF. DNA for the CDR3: TGCAGTGCTAGCTCATCATCTATTGCGGCCGTCGAGCAGTACTTC.